Below are 17 T cell receptor beta chains sequenced from a single sample in a study of blood T cell repertoires in COVID-19 (dated by TCRdb to 2019 to 2021). The receptor library was made with the immunoSEQ multiplex PCR assay. TCRdb stores this immuneACCESS table with in-frame sequences only. Part of the clones is absent; in the studies checked, under half of the shortfall reflects unresolved V genes, and no reason is known for the rest. This sample has 250,000 to 350,000 clones in its table, and about nine tenths of those were observed once. Together, the top ten hold 0.85% to 0.95% of the sample. Sequenced sample: peripheral blood. These receptors were obtained from a woman aged 40 to 50 who had recovered from COVID-19.

The rearrangement links TRBV5-8 to TRBJ2-3; D gene ambiguous. V was cut by 4 bases and J by 9 bases, with 3 bases left in between. Germline CDR1 reads SGHTS; CDR2 reads YDEGEE. This CDR3 comprises 9 residues. In DNA, the CDR3 is TGTGCCAGCAGCCCGACGCAGTATTTT. Translating gives CASSPTQYF.

This clone was seen only a few times. The rearrangement uses TRBV27 and TRBJ2-2, with TRBD2 identical over 12 bases. Trimming removed 4 bases from V and 6 bases from J; junction bases left unmatched: 9. The CDR3 is 17 residues long. CDR1 and CDR2 (germline): MNHEY, SMNVEV (reference sequence). The CDR3 sequence is CASSYHRLAGDPGELFF. For the CDR3, the DNA is TGTGCCAGCAGTTACCATAGACTAGCGGGAGATCCCGGGGAGCTGTTTTTT.

This chain connects TRBV3-1 (or the pseudogene TRBV3-2) to TRBJ2-7, with D perhaps TRBD2 (6 bases). Between the trimmed V and J ends, which lost 1 base and 3 bases, there was a span of 13 bases. CDR3 length equals 15 residues. Germline CDR1 LGHDT, CDR2 YNNKEL (reference sequence). Here the CDR3 reads CASSQALAGFYEQYF. The CDR3 nucleotides are TGTGCCAGCAGCCAAGCCCTTGCGGGATTCTACGAGCAGTACTTC.

The chain uses TRBV5-1 and TRBJ1-1; tentatively, D is TRBD1 (6 bases). Germline V lookup: CDR1 SGHRS, CDR2 YFSETQ. The germline V and J ends were trimmed by 4 bases and 1 base, with 14 bases remaining between them. This CDR3 has 15 residues. This chain's CDR3 is CASSRGGSANTEAFF. The CDR3 DNA is TGCGCCAGCAGCCGGGGGGGCAGCGCGAACACTGAAGCTTTCTTT.

The CDR3 DNA reads TGTGCCAGCAGCCCGAGTGCCGACAGTTCTGGTACGCAGTATTTT. Amino acids: CASSPSADSSGTQYF. V gene TRBV7-8 combines with J gene TRBJ2-3, with D possibly TRBD1 on 5 matching bases. V lost 5 bases, J lost 8 bases, and 20 bases lay in between. The CDR3 totals 15 residues. Germline values: CDR1 SGHVS, CDR2 FQNEAQ.

This chain links TRBV24-1 with TRBJ1-2; D gene ambiguous. There are 12 residues in the CDR3. Trimming took 4 bases from V and 5 from J, leaving 7 bases between them. Germline V gene data show CDR1 as KGHDR and CDR2 as SFDVKD. The CDR3 here is CATSDVLYGYTF. CDR3 nucleotides: TGTGCCACCAGTGACGTCCTGTATGGCTACACCTTC.

This chain connects TRBV6-1 to TRBJ1-5, with 8 positions matching TRBD1. CDR3 length: 16 amino acids. V shed 4 bases and J 2 bases; nucleotides not matched to a gene: 7. Germline CDR1 reads MNHNS; CDR2 reads SASEGT. CDR3 protein: CASSAQGAEGNQPQHF. DNA of the CDR3: TGTGCCAGCAGTGCCCAGGGGGCTGAGGGCAATCAGCCCCAGCATTTT.

The genes are TRBV5-5 and TRBJ2-7; 11 bases map to TRBD1. The CDR3 extends over 16 amino acids. Trimming at V came to 4 bases and at J to 6 bases, leaving 12 bases not matched to a gene. CDR1 is SGHKS, CDR2 YYEKEE, per germline (reference sequence). The CDR3 reads CASSPTSGTGGLEQYF. DNA of the CDR3: TGTGCCAGCAGCCCAACCAGCGGGACAGGGGGTCTCGAGCAGTACTTC.

The chain links TRBV28 to TRBJ2-5, with D possibly matching TRBD2 (5 bases). CDR3 length: 14 residues. Germline V gene data show CDR1 as MDHEN and CDR2 as SYDVKM. V lost 4 bases and J 5 bases, leaving 14 bases between the germline ends. The CDR3 here is CASSYGPSGETQYF. The CDR3 nucleotides read TGTGCCAGCAGTTACGGGCCCTCGGGGGAGACCCAGTACTTC. Complete variable domain (other parts from reference TRBV28 and TRBJ2-5): DVKVTQSSRYLVKRTGEKVFLECVQDMDHENMFWYRQDPGLGLRLIYFSYDVKMKEKGDIPEGYSVSREKKERFSLILESASTNQTSMYLCASSYGPSGETQYFGPGTRLLVL.

As to this clone: One end of the junction fails to match germline, which may point to a read error. The V and J genes are TRBV6-2 or TRBV6-3 and TRBJ2-7; 7 bases match TRBD2. The CDR3 is 12 residues long. Per the germline V gene, CDR1 is MNHEY and CDR2 is SVGEGT. The CDR3 bases are TGTGCCAGCAGTTACGACGCACGGGAGGCCCTCTTC. Protein sequence: CASSYDAREALF.

CDR3: CASSYQGFGDTEAFF. CDR3 DNA sequence: TGTGCCAGCAGTTACCAGGGTTTTGGTGACACTGAAGCTTTCTTT. The rearrangement uses TRBV6-5 and TRBJ1-1; tentatively, D is TRBD1 (5 bases). The CDR3 consists of 15 residues. The germline V gene has CDR1 MNHEY and CDR2 SVGAGI. V lost 2 bases and J lost 3, with 13 bases in between.

This clone was observed a single time. This chain links TRBV6-1 with TRBJ2-2; the D gene is possibly TRBD2 (5 bases). This CDR3 contains 17 residues. CDR1 is MNHNS, CDR2 SASEGT, per germline. The ends were cut back, 1 base at V and 10 bases at J, with 22 bases in the middle. In nucleotides, the CDR3 is TGTGCCAGCAGTGAAGGGACTTATAACCCCCTTAGTCCGGAGCTGTTTTTT. Amino acid sequence: CASSEGTYNPLSPELFF.

The chain couples TRBV5-8 to TRBJ1-1, with TRBD1 matching 8 bases. CDR3 length: 13 residues. V lost 5 bases and J lost 4; bases outside the gene matches: 4. Germline CDR1 is SGHTS and CDR2 is YDEGEE. The CDR3 region is CASRRTGFTEAFF. The CDR3 DNA sequence: TGTGCCAGCAGGAGGACAGGGTTCACTGAAGCTTTCTTT.

V usage is TRBV27 and J usage is TRBJ2-3, with D possibly being TRBD1 (6 bases). Germline V gene data show CDR1 as MNHEY and CDR2 as SMNVEV (reference sequence). Trimming pared 3 bases from V and 6 bases from J, leaving 13 bases between. This CDR3 is 14 amino acids long. The DNA for the CDR3 is TGTGCCAGCAGTTTTCCGGGACAAGCGGATACGCAGTATTTT. It encodes CASSFPGQADTQYF.

The chain is built from TRBV30 and TRBJ1-4, with D hard to call. This CDR3 contains 14 residues. Germline V gene lookup returns CDR1 GTSNPN and CDR2 SVGIG (reference sequence). V was trimmed by 3 bases and J by 8 bases, leaving 16 bases between them. DNA for the CDR3: TGTGCCTGGAGGGAAAAGCGGGAAGGGGAAAAACTGTTTTTT. Translation: CAWREKREGEKLFF.

In its sample, this clone was seen once. The V gene is TRBV5-5, the J gene TRBJ2-1; 11 bases align to TRBD2. In germline, CDR1 is SGHKS, CDR2 YYEKEE (reference sequence). V lost 0 bases, J lost 14 bases, and 10 bases stayed unmatched. The CDR3 has 15 residues. CDR3 residues: CASSLVGTSGGREFF. CDR3 sequence (DNA): TGTGCCAGCAGCTTGGTGGGGACTAGCGGAGGAAGGGAGTTCTTC.

CDR3 sequence: CAWGRGLIWGLAGSKSTDTQYF. CDR3 DNA: TGTGCCTGGGGTCGGGGCTTAATTTGGGGACTAGCGGGAAGCAAGAGCACAGATACGCAGTATTTT. V gene TRBV30 combines with J gene TRBJ2-3; TRBD2 aligns across 13 bases. V dropped 5 bases and J dropped 0; count of bases not matched to a gene: 23. CDR1 is GTSNPN, CDR2 SVGIG, per germline (reference sequence). The CDR3 runs 22 residues. The whole variable domain, remainder taken from reference TRBV30 and TRBJ2-3, is SQTIHQWPATLVQPVGSPLSLECTVEGTSNPNLYWYRQAAGRGLQLLFYSVGIGQISSEVPQNLSASRPQDRQFILSSKKLLLSDSGFYLCAWGRGLIWGLAGSKSTDTQYFGPGTRLTVL.